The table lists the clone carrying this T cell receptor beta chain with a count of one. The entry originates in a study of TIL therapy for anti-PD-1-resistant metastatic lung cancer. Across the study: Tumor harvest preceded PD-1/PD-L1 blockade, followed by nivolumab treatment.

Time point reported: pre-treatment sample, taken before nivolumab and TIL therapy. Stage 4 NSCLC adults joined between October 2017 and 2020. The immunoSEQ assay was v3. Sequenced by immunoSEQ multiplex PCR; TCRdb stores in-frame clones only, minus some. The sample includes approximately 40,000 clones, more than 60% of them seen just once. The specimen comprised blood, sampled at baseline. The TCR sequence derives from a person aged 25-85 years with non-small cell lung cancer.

CDR3 coding DNA: TGTGCCAGCAGTAAGACGACTATCGGGGAAGAGACCCAGTACTTC. Protein product: CASSKTTIGEETQYF. The chain recombines TRBV6-5 with TRBJ2-5; maybe TRBD2 (5 bases). The CDR3 extends over 15 amino acids. V was trimmed by 5 bases and J by 3 bases, leaving 16 bases between them. CDR1 is MNHEY, CDR2 SVGAGI, per germline.